This TCR beta chain was sequenced in a study of T cell changes during pregnancy in multiple sclerosis. Repertoires were generated with immunoSEQ multiplex PCR, while TCRdb's copy carries only in-frame clones and drops some. The sample carries some 40,000 clones, about 91% recorded once. This CDR3 comprises 17 residues. CDR1 is GTSNPN and CDR2 is SVGIG in the germline V gene (reference sequence). Trimming removed 0 bases from V and 0 bases from J, with 15 bases in between. This receptor was obtained from a female donor with multiple sclerosis, enrolled in a pregnancy study. The chain couples TRBV30 to TRBJ1-3; tentatively, D is TRBD1 (6 bases). Sequenced material: CD4+ T cells from peripheral blood mononuclear cells, taken in the third trimester of pregnancy. The chain's CDR3 is CAWSVRGGRGSGNTIYF. The DNA of the CDR3 is TGTGCCTGGAGTGTAAGAGGGGGAAGGGGCTCTGGAAACACCATATATTTT.